The 30 T cell receptor beta chains below were found in one sample sequenced in a study of T cells expressing NK-cell markers. TCRdb reprocessed the 5' RACE reads and reports one entry per CDR3 protein, with no DNA. This table holds 550,000 to 600,000 distinct CDR3 sequences. The material sequenced was blood T cells: a sorted CD56 or NKG2C T cell subset, CD4+ or CD8+ T cells, or bulk PBMC T cells (not recorded which). The source of these receptors is a man aged 18 to 29 in good health.

The rearrangement joins TRBV5-1 to TRBJ2-3. The CDR3 loop spans 16 amino acids. CDR1 is SGHRS, CDR2 YFSETQ, per germline. The CDR3 is CASKLAAGTSTDTQYF.

The chain recombines TRBV11-1 with TRBJ2-1; TCRdb's assignment of TRBD2 cannot be checked, as there is no DNA. This CDR3 is 13 amino acids long. CDR1 SGHAT and CDR2 FQDESV come from the germline V gene (reference sequence). The CDR3 loop reads CASSLGVWEEQFF.

J is TRBJ2-2 and V is TRBV27. The CDR3 spans 17 residues. The V gene's germline CDR1 is MNHEY and CDR2 SMNVEV (reference sequence). The CDR3 loop reads CASSLRSLSWDTGELFF.

The chain recombines TRBV28 with TRBJ2-1; TCRdb lists TRBD2, though no DNA is available to test this call. The V gene's germline CDR1 is MDHEN and CDR2 SYDVKM. The CDR3 runs to 18 residues. The CDR3 sequence: CASILRPATSGRYNEQFF.

V is TRBV6-6 and J is TRBJ2-7. This CDR3 has 13 amino acids. Looked up from germline, CDR1 is MNHNY and CDR2 is SVGAGI (reference sequence). The chain's CDR3 is CASSYDGPYEQYF.

This CDR3 is CASSSSLRDRSYGYTF. The chain links TRBV27 to TRBJ1-2; TCRdb indicates TRBD1, and absent DNA this call remains unverified. This CDR3 is 16 amino acids long. The germline gives CDR1 MNHEY, CDR2 SMNVEV (reference sequence).

The rearrangement uses TRBV29-1 and TRBJ2-7; TCRdb designates TRBD1, a call that cannot be tested without DNA. The V gene's germline CDR1 is SQVTM and CDR2 ANQGSEA. This CDR3 region has 15 residues. The CDR3 region is CSVARGQGAPYEQYF.

The V call is TRBV20-1, the J call TRBJ1-1; TCRdb picks TRBD1, but there is no DNA to check that call. The CDR3 totals 13 residues. The germline CDR1 and CDR2 sequences are DFQATT and SNEGSKA (reference sequence). This CDR3 reads CSAYREKGTEAFF.

This sequence joins TRBV28 and TRBJ2-3. The CDR3 length is 17 residues. Germline CDR1 MDHEN, CDR2 SYDVKM. The CDR3 loop reads CASSFGMWWQNTDTQYF.

The CDR3 sequence is CASSQAIPLGEQYF. The chain uses TRBV14 and TRBJ2-7; no DNA is available, so the TRBD1 call from TCRdb remains unchecked. Germline lookup yields CDR1 SGHDN and CDR2 FVKESK. The CDR3 consists of 14 residues.

This chain links TRBV6-4 with TRBJ1-2; the TCRdb D gene call, TRBD1, has no DNA to confirm it. Germline assignment: CDR1 MRHNA and CDR2 SNTAGT. The CDR3 is made up of 15 amino acids. CDR3 amino acids: CASSDNPGQDYGYTF.

The chain is built from TRBV12-3 or TRBV12-4 and TRBJ2-1; the TCRdb call, TRBD2, lacks DNA for checking. The CDR3 sequence is 15 residues long. CDR3 protein: CASSSGRVKDNEQFF.

The V call is TRBV12-3 or TRBV12-4, the J call TRBJ2-5. The CDR3 totals 15 residues. The CDR3: CASSFGGLGQETQYF.

The V and J genes are TRBV30 and TRBJ2-5. The CDR3 contains 11 residues. Germline CDR1 GTSNPN, CDR2 SVGIG (reference sequence). The CDR3 sequence: CAGTVAETQYF.

This sequence joins TRBV6-1 and TRBJ2-2; the TCRdb D gene call, TRBD1, has no DNA to confirm it. CDR1 and CDR2 (germline): MNHNS, SASEGT. The CDR3 is 15 residues long. CDR3 amino acids: CASRTGTTYTGELFF.

The gene calls are TRBV4-1 and TRBJ2-1; the TCRdb D gene call, TRBD2, has no DNA to confirm it. CDR1 and CDR2 (germline): MGHRA, YSYEKL. This CDR3 spans 16 amino acids. The CDR3 reads CASSQSGGPTIYEQFF.

The chain links TRBV5-5 to TRBJ2-3; the D call of TRBD1 rests on TCRdb alone, since no DNA is present to check it. CDR1 is SGHKS, CDR2 YYEKEE, per germline (reference sequence). This CDR3 comprises 18 residues. The CDR3 region is CASSSRRAGNWVRDTQYF. Using reference TRBV5-5 and TRBJ2-3 for the parts outside the CDR3, the full variable domain is DAGVTQSPTHLIKTRGQQVTLRCSPISGHKSVSWYQQVLGQGPQFIFQYYEKEERGRGNFPDRFSARQFPNYSSELNVNALLLGDSALYLCASSSRRAGNWVRDTQYFGPGTRLTVL.

The chain is built from TRBV12-3 or TRBV12-4 and TRBJ2-2; TCRdb proposes TRBD2, but this gene call is untestable without DNA. The CDR3 sequence is 16 residues long. The CDR3: CASSPIRALLDGELFF.

This rearrangement joins TRBV20-1 to TRBJ1-5; absent DNA, TCRdb's TRBD1 call cannot be checked. CDR3 size: 14 residues. CDR1 is DFQATT and CDR2 is SNEGSKA in the germline V gene (reference sequence). The chain's CDR3 is CSAVPSEVNQPQHF.

The CDR3 sequence: CASSPMGPGEGYNEQFF. The chain joins TRBV5-4 to TRBJ2-1; TCRdb returns TRBD2, unconfirmable since there is no DNA. Germline CDR1 SGHNT, CDR2 YYREEE (reference sequence). The CDR3 is made up of 17 amino acids.

The chain recombines TRBV11-1 with TRBJ1-1; without DNA, the TCRdb call of TRBD1 cannot be checked. The CDR3 is made up of 15 amino acids. Germline V lookup: CDR1 SGHAT, CDR2 FQDESV (reference sequence). This chain's CDR3 is CASSYPTGSNTEAFF.

The chain joins TRBV6-5 to TRBJ2-3; the TCRdb D gene call, TRBD1, has no DNA to confirm it. Germline values: CDR1 MNHEY, CDR2 SVGAGI. The CDR3 is made up of 18 amino acids. The chain's CDR3 is CASSYDGAGTPSPDTQYF.

This chain uses TRBV12-3 or TRBV12-4 with TRBJ2-5; the D gene TCRdb calls, TRBD2, cannot be checked with no DNA. The CDR3 runs 14 residues. The chain's CDR3 is CASTLSLKQETQYF.

The rearrangement joins TRBV27 to TRBJ2-1; TCRdb designates TRBD1, a call that cannot be tested without DNA. From germline, CDR1 is MNHEY and CDR2 SMNVEV (reference sequence). CDR3 length equals 16 residues. CDR3 protein: CASSSRTGGRIRGQFF.

The J gene is TRBJ1-5, the V gene TRBV27; the D call of TRBD1 rests on TCRdb alone, since no DNA is present to check it. The CDR3 has 16 residues. Germline values: CDR1 MNHEY, CDR2 SMNVEV (reference sequence). The CDR3 loop reads CASSFLGAGPNQPQHF.

The V and J genes are TRBV16 and TRBJ1-1; lacking DNA, the TRBD1 call made by TCRdb goes unchecked. This CDR3 is built from 16 residues. Germline values: CDR1 KGHSY, CDR2 FQNENV. This chain's CDR3 is CASSQWAWGFDTEAFF.

The chain has TRBV5-1 and TRBJ2-3; without DNA, the TCRdb call of TRBD1 cannot be checked. The CDR3 has 15 residues. Germline assignment: CDR1 SGHRS and CDR2 YFSETQ. CDR3 sequence: CASSWTGLDTDTQYF.

The CDR3 region is CASSSGMRSANYGYTF. The gene calls are TRBV5-1 and TRBJ1-2. Germline CDR1 reads SGHRS; CDR2 reads YFSETQ. The CDR3 consists of 16 residues.

The chain couples TRBV3-1 to TRBJ2-7. The CDR3 is made up of 13 amino acids. Germline CDR1 LGHDT, CDR2 YNNKEL (reference sequence). The CDR3 loop reads CASSQGGSNEQYF.

The chain is built from TRBV4-1 and TRBJ2-1; TCRdb's D gene call, TRBD2, goes unchecked for lack of DNA. The CDR3 extends over 12 amino acids. Germline CDR1 reads MGHRA; CDR2 reads YSYEKL. CDR3: CASSQPTREQFF.